The source of this T cell receptor (beta chain) is a study of beta chain features in type 1 diabetes. This clone appeared a few times. Since all of the isolated RNA was reverse transcribed, expressed TCRB transcripts were what got sequenced. The assay was immunoSEQ multiplex PCR, and TCRdb's table has in-frame clones only and misses some. The sample lists about 450,000 clones, roughly 10% seen once, with 0.045% to 0.05% in the top ten. The V gene's germline CDR1 is SNHLY and CDR2 FYNNEI. Trimming stripped 5 bases from V and 0 bases from J, with 7 bases between. The CDR3 has 13 residues. The TCR was taken from a woman between 18 and 29 years old in good health. Sequenced material: naive CD4+ T cells from blood. The chain couples TRBV2 to TRBJ2-5, with no clear D. CDR3 region: CASSSENQETQYF. The CDR3 DNA is TGTGCCAGCAGTAGCGAGAACCAAGAGACCCAGTACTTC.